These 20 T cell receptor beta chains originate from one sample sequenced in a study of CD4 T cells in relation to SARS-CoV-2 and coronaviruses. Profiled with immunoSEQ multiplex PCR; TCRdb holds only in-frame clones, not every one. The table lists 20,000 to 25,000 clones, 76% of them singletons, with just over 20% in the top ten. Before the COVID-19 pandemic, during about 2011-2018, CD4+ T cells were taken from unexposed donors. Isolation of CD4+ T cells took place after about eleven days in culture. These receptors' targets are unknown. Sequencing input: CD4+ T cells from PBMCs, cultured in vitro. Receptors originate from a human donor in good health.

The chain carries TRBV24-1 and TRBJ2-3, with 8 bases matching TRBD1. The CDR3 is 14 residues long. The V gene's germline CDR1 is KGHDR and CDR2 SFDVKD. Losses at the gene ends were 7 bases for V and 4 bases for J; bases not matched to a gene: 6. CDR3 bases: TGTGCCACCAGCGAGACAGGGGTTGCAGATACGCAGTATTTT. Its protein is CATSETGVADTQYF.

The CDR3 sequence is CASSPGRGYGYTF. CDR3 in DNA: TGTGCCAGCTCGCCGGGGAGGGGCTATGGCTACACCTTC. This rearrangement joins TRBV11-2 to TRBJ1-2; possible D gene TRBD1, 5 bases. The CDR3 covers 13 residues. Germline V gene lookup returns CDR1 SGHAT and CDR2 FQNNGV. V was cut by 8 bases and J by 4 bases, with 14 bases left in between.

The CDR3 nucleotides are TGCGCCAGCAGCCGAGGACAGGGCGGTAACTATGGCTACACCTTC. Encoded protein: CASSRGQGGNYGYTF. The rearrangement uses TRBV4-3 and TRBJ1-2; 8 bases align to TRBD1. The CDR3 extends over 15 amino acids. Germline CDR1 reads LGHNA; CDR2 reads YSLEER. J gave up 1 base and V 4 bases, and 5 bases lay outside the gene matches.

The chain joins TRBV5-6 to TRBJ2-3; D may be TRBD1 or TRBD2 (5 bases each). Germline V gene lookup returns CDR1 SGHDT and CDR2 YYEEEE. V shed 3 bases and J shed 2 bases, with 16 bases lying between them. The CDR3 sequence is 16 residues long. In DNA form, the CDR3 reads TGTGCCAGCAGCTCTAACGGCAGGGAGATCACAGATACGCAGTATTTT. Translating gives CASSSNGREITDTQYF.

The chain combines TRBV6-2 or TRBV6-3 with TRBJ2-5, with D hard to call. CDR1 MNHEY and CDR2 SVGEGT come from the germline V gene. The ends were cut back, 5 bases at V and 0 bases at J, with 7 bases in the middle. This CDR3 is built from 13 residues. The CDR3 DNA reads as TGTGCCAGCAGTAGGGATTACCAAGAGACCCAGTACTTC. This gives the protein CASSRDYQETQYF.

In its sample, this clone was seen once. V usage is TRBV27 and J usage is TRBJ2-3, with TRBD1 as a possible D gene (5 bases). This CDR3 has 12 amino acids. CDR1 is MNHEY and CDR2 is SMNVEV in the germline V gene (reference sequence). V dropped 5 bases and J dropped 5 bases, with 8 bases sitting between them. CDR3 coding DNA: TGTGCCAGCAGTCTAAGGGGAGATACGCAGTATTTT. It yields the protein CASSLRGDTQYF.

This chain links TRBV27 with TRBJ1-5; TRBD1 matches at 7 bases. The CDR3 is made up of 15 amino acids. The ends lost 5 bases at V and 6 bases at J; junction bases unmatched: 10. Germline CDR1 is MNHEY and CDR2 is SMNVEV (reference sequence). The CDR3 loop reads CASSPGGSFLQPQHF. The CDR3 DNA reads as TGTGCCAGCAGTCCAGGGGGAAGTTTCCTTCAGCCCCAGCATTTT.

The chain couples TRBV12-3 or TRBV12-4 to TRBJ2-1; the D is unclear. V gave up 3 bases and J gave up 6 bases, with 9 bases separating them. This CDR3 has 13 residues. The CDR3 loop reads CASSFHTPNEQFF. CDR3 nucleotides: TGTGCCAGCAGTTTTCATACACCCAATGAGCAGTTCTTC.

This clone came up once. The chain carries TRBV7-3 and TRBJ2-5; D gene unclear. CDR3 size: 13 residues. CDR1 and CDR2 (germline): SGHTA, FQGTGA. V lost 5 bases, J lost 1 base, and 8 bases lay in between. CDR3 sequence (DNA): TGTGCCAGCAGCATCCAACCCCAAGAGACCCAGTACTTC. Translation: CASSIQPQETQYF.

J is TRBJ1-4 and V is TRBV2; D not certain. V lost 4 bases, J lost 8 bases, and 14 bases lay in between. The CDR3 consists of 14 residues. Looked up from germline, CDR1 is SNHLY and CDR2 is FYNNEI. The CDR3 nucleotides read TGTGCCAGCAGTGCCCAGACATCGGGGGAAAAACTGTTTTTT. Its translation is CASSAQTSGEKLFF.

V gene TRBV14 combines with J gene TRBJ1-3, with no clear D. This CDR3 spans 16 amino acids. CDR1 and CDR2 (germline): SGHDN, FVKESK. V was pared by 0 bases and J by 0 bases, with 9 bases between. The DNA for the CDR3 is TGTGCCAGCAGCCAAGACAGGATACACTCTGGAAACACCATATATTTT. Its translation is CASSQDRIHSGNTIYF.

The chain carries TRBV19 and TRBJ2-3; 9 bases line up with TRBD1. CDR3 length equals 15 residues. V trimming: 7 bases; J trimming: 8 bases; junction bases outside the gene matches: 13. Per germline, CDR1 LNHDA and CDR2 SQIVND (reference sequence). The CDR3 nucleotides read TGTGCCAGTACACAAGCGGACAGGGGAAGAGGTACGCAGTATTTT. Translating it yields CASTQADRGRGTQYF.

CDR3 sequence: CASSIPRGASTDTQYF. In DNA, the CDR3 is TGTGCCAGTAGTATCCCCAGGGGGGCTAGCACAGATACGCAGTATTTT. The chain couples TRBV19 to TRBJ2-3; TRBD1 might be the D (7 bases). V was trimmed by 3 bases and J by 0 bases, leaving 13 bases between them. This CDR3 spans 16 amino acids. Germline-derived CDR1 and CDR2 are LNHDA and SQIVND (reference sequence).

The V gene is TRBV19, the J gene TRBJ2-3; D is uncertain. The CDR3 spans 17 residues. The germline V gene encodes CDR1 LNHDA and CDR2 SQIVND (reference sequence). Trimming stripped 7 bases from V and 3 bases from J, with 23 bases between. CDR3 coding DNA: TGTGCCAGTAAGGTTGGGCCTTGGGCAGGAGATACAGATACGCAGTATTTT. Residues: CASKVGPWAGDTDTQYF.

The rearrangement links TRBV7-8 to TRBJ2-5; maybe TRBD1 (6 bases). Germline V gives CDR1 SGHVS, CDR2 FQNEAQ. The CDR3 loop spans 15 amino acids. Trimming took 3 bases from V and 9 from J, leaving 20 bases between them. The CDR3 reads CASSLTDSQQMAQYF. The CDR3 bases are TGTGCCAGCAGCTTGACGGACAGCCAACAAATGGCCCAGTACTTC. Filled out from reference TRBV7-8 and TRBJ2-5, the complete variable domain reads GAGVSQSPRYKVAKRGQDVALRCDPISGHVSLFWYQQALGQGPEFLTYFQNEAQLDKSGLPSDRFFAERPEGSVSTLKIQRTQQEDSAVYLCASSLTDSQQMAQYFGPGTRLLVL.

This sequence joins TRBV4-3 and TRBJ1-1; possibly TRBD1 for D (6 bases). The CDR3 is made up of 15 amino acids. Trimming cost V 0 bases and J 3 bases, with 11 bases left between them. Per germline, CDR1 LGHNA and CDR2 YSLEER. CDR3 nucleotide sequence: TGCGCCAGCAGCCAAGATCCTGGACAGTACACTGAAGCTTTCTTT. It translates to CASSQDPGQYTEAFF.

The chain employs TRBV27 and TRBJ1-2, with 11 nucleotides matching TRBD1. The CDR3 contains 15 residues. Per germline, CDR1 MNHEY and CDR2 SMNVEV (reference sequence). V dropped 5 bases and J dropped 8; count of bases not matched to a gene: 10. The CDR3 nucleotides are TGTGCCAGCAGTAGGTCCGGGACAGGGGGGGTCGGCTACACCTTC. Translating gives CASSRSGTGGVGYTF.

J is TRBJ2-7 and V is TRBV29-1, with TRBD1 as a possible D gene (9 bases). V dropped 1 base and J dropped 6 bases, with 22 bases sitting between them. Germline V gives CDR1 SQVTM, CDR2 ANQGSEA. This CDR3 is built from 16 residues. The CDR3 nucleotides are TGCAGCGTTGAAGCCTCGGGGGGGACAGGGAATCTCGAGCAGTACTTC. Translating gives CSVEASGGTGNLEQYF.

The chain employs TRBV6-1 and TRBJ2-7, with a tentative D call TRBD1 (5 bases). Germline CDR1 MNHNS, CDR2 SASEGT. Trimming removed 1 base from V and 2 bases from J, with 6 bases in between. The CDR3 has 13 amino acids. The CDR3 protein is CASSEGGPYEQYF. The CDR3, as DNA: TGTGCCAGCAGTGAAGGGGGCCCCTACGAGCAGTACTTC.

The V and J genes are TRBV25-1 and TRBJ1-4, with D unresolved. The ends were cut back, 1 base at V and 14 bases at J, with 20 bases in the middle. Germline CDR1 is MGHDK and CDR2 is SYGVNS. The CDR3 runs to 15 residues. CDR3 residues: CASSEFGTALGRLFF. Here the CDR3 DNA reads TGTGCCAGCAGTGAATTTGGAACAGCCCTGGGGAGGCTGTTTTTT.